This TCR beta chain was recovered during a study of blood T cell repertoires in COVID-19. Study-level information: Sources were T cells, B-cell-depleted T cells, or PBMCs; the material itself was cDNA or gDNA.

Authors' data handling: Scientists estimated how many nucleated cells there were by amplifying reference gene primers. Only in-frame clones appear in the TCRdb table, and some are missing; sequencing was by immunoSEQ multiplex PCR. The D gene and trimming were derived from the DNA, and the V and J assignments and clone size from that table. The table records 300,000 to 400,000 clones, around 91% of them present only once. The TCR comes from a woman aged 18-29 years who had recovered from COVID-19. Sequencing input: peripheral blood.

The DNA for the CDR3 is TGTGCCAGCAGCCAAGAAACAGGGGGGTACTATGGCTACACCTTC. This gives the protein CASSQETGGYYGYTF. The chain has TRBV3-1 (or the pseudogene TRBV3-2) and TRBJ1-2, with 8 positions matching TRBD1. The junction had 3 bases not matched to a gene; V was cut back by 0 bases and J by 3 bases. CDR1 and CDR2 from the germline V gene are LGHDT and YNNKEL (reference sequence). This CDR3 has 15 amino acids.